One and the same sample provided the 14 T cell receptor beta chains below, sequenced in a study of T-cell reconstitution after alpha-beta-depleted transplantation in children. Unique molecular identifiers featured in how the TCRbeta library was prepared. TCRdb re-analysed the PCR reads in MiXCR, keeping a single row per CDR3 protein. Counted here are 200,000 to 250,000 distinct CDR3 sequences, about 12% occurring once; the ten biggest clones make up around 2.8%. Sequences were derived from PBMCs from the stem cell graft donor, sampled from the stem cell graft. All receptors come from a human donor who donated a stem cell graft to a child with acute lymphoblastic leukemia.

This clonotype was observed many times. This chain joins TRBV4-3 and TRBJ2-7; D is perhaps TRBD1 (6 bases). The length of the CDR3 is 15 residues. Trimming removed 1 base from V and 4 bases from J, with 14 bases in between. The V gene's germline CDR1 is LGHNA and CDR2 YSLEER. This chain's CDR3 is CASSQGYRDLYEQYF. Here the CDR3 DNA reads TGCGCCAGCAGCCAAGGTTACAGGGATCTGTACGAGCAGTACTTC.

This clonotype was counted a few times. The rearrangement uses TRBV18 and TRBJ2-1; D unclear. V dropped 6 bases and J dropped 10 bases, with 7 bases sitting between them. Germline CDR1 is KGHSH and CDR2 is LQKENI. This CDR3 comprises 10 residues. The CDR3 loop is CASSMGEQFF. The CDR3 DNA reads TGTGCCAGCTCCATGGGGGAGCAGTTCTTC.

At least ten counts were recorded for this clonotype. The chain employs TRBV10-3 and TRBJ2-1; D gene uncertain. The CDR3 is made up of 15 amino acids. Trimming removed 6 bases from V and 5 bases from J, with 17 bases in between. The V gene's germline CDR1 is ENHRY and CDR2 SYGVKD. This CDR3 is CAISGYPMADNEQFF. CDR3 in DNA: TGTGCCATCAGCGGATACCCTATGGCAGACAATGAGCAGTTCTTC.

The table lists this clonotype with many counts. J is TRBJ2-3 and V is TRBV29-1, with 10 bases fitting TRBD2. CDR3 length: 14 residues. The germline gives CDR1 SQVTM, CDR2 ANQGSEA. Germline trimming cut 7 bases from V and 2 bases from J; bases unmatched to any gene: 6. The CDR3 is CSGGTSGVTDTQYF. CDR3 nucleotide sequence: TGCAGCGGCGGAACTAGCGGGGTCACAGATACGCAGTATTTT.

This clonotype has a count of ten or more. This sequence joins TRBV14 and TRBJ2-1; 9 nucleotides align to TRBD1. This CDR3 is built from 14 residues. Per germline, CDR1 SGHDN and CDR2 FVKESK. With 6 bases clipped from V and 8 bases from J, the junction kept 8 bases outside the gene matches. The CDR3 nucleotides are TGTGCCAGCAGTAGGGACAGGGCGACGGATGAGCAGTTCTTC. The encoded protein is CASSRDRATDEQFF. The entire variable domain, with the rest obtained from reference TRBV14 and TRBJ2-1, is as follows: EAGVTQFPSHSVIEKGQTVTLRCDPISGHDNLYWYRRVMGKEIKFLLHFVKESKQDESGMPNNRFLAERTGGTYSTLKVQPAELEDSGVYFCASSRDRATDEQFFGPGTRLTVL.

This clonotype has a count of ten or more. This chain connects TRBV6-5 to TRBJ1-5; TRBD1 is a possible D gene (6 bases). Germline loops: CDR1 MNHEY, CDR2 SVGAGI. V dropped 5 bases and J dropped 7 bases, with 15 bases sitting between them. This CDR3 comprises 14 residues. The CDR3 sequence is CASSNPYQGQPQHF. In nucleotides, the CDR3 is TGTGCCAGCAGTAACCCCTACCAGGGGCAGCCCCAGCATTTT.

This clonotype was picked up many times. This chain's CDR3 is CASSLGSGPSYNEQFF. CDR3 nucleotides: TGCGCCAGCAGCTTGGGAAGCGGGCCATCCTACAATGAGCAGTTCTTC. The chain has TRBV5-1 and TRBJ2-1; TRBD2 might be the D (6 bases). CDR1 and CDR2 (germline): SGHRS, YFSETQ. The ends were cut back, 0 bases at V and 1 base at J, with 11 bases in the middle. There are 16 residues in the CDR3.

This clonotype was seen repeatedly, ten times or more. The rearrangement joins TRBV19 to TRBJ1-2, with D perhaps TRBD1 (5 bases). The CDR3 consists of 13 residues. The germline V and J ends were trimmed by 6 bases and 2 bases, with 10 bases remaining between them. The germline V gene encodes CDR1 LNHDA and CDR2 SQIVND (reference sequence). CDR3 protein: CASRNQGNYGYTF. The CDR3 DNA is TGTGCCAGTAGGAATCAGGGAAACTATGGCTACACCTTC.

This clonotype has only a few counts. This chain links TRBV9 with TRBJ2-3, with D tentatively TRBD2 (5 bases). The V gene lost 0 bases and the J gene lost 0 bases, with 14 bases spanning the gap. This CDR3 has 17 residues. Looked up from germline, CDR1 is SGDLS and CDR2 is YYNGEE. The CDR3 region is CASSVVSSRSSTDTQYF. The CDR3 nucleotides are TGTGCCAGCAGCGTAGTTTCTAGCAGGAGTAGCACAGATACGCAGTATTTT.

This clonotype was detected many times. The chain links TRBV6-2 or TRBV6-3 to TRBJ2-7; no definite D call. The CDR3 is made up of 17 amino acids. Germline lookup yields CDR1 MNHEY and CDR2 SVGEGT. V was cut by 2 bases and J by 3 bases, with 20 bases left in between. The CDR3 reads CASSYTVDQPNYYEQYF. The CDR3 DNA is TGTGCCAGCAGTTACACCGTCGACCAACCAAATTACTACGAGCAGTACTTC.

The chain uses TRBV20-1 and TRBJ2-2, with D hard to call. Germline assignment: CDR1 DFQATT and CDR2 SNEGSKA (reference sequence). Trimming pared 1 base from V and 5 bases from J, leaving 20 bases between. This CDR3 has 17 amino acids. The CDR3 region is CSARGFKGPDNTGELFF. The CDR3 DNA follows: TGCAGTGCTAGAGGATTCAAGGGTCCAGACAATACCGGGGAGCTGTTTTTT.

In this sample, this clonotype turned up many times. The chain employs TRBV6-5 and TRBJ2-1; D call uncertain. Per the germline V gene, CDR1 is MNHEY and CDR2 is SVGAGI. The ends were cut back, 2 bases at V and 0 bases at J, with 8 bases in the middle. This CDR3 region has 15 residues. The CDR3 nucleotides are TGTGCCAGCAGTTACATAGGCAGCTCCTACAATGAGCAGTTCTTC. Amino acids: CASSYIGSSYNEQFF.

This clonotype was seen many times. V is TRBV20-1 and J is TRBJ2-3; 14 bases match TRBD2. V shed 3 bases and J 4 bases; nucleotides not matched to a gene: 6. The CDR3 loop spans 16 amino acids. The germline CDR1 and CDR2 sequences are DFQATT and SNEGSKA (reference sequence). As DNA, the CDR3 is TGCAGTGCTAGCCTCAGACTAGCGGGAGGGGCAGATACGCAGTATTTT. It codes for CSASLRLAGGADTQYF.

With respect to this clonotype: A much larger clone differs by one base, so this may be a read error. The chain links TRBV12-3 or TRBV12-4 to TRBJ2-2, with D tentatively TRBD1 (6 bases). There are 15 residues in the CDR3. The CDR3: CASKTGLQSTGELYF. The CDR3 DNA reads TGTGCCAGCAAGACAGGCCTGCAAAGCACCGGGGAGCTGTATTTT.